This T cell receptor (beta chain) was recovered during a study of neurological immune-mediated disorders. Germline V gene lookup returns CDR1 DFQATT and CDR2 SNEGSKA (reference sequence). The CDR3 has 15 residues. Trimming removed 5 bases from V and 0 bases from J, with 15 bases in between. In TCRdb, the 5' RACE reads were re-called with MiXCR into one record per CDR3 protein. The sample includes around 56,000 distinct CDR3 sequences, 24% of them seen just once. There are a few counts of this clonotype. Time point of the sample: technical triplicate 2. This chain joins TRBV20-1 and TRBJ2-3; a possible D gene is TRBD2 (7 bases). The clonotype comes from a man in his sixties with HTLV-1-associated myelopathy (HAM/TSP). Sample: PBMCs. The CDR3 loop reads CSASPAGASTDTQYF. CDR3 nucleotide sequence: TGCAGTGCTTCCCCGGCGGGGGCTAGCACAGATACGCAGTATTTT.